The 21 T cell receptor beta chains listed next were all sequenced from one sample in a study of blood T cell repertoires in COVID-19. Method: immunoSEQ multiplex PCR; TCRdb's copy keeps in-frame clones and lacks some. The sample carries around 60,000 clones, approximately 82% recorded once. Sequencing was carried out using peripheral blood. Receptor source: a woman aged 60-75 years with acute or convalescent COVID-19.

This chain joins TRBV6-5 and TRBJ2-3, with TRBD2 matching over 8 bases. Germline-derived CDR1 and CDR2 are MNHEY and SVGAGI. J lost 3 bases, V lost 6 bases, and 8 bases had no gene match. The CDR3 runs to 15 residues. The CDR3 coding sequence is TGTGCCAGCAGAACGGGGGGGCCGAGGACAGATACGCAGTATTTT. Amino acid sequence: CASRTGGPRTDTQYF.

The table lists this clone with a count of one. V and J are TRBV6-6 and TRBJ1-3, with no clear D. Germline CDR1 reads MNHNY; CDR2 reads SVGAGI (reference sequence). CDR3 length: 15 amino acids. V was shortened by 2 bases and J by 0 bases, with 8 bases between the two germline ends. CDR3 in DNA: TGTGCCAGCAGTTACGCCCTCAGCTCTGGAAACACCATATATTTT. As protein: CASSYALSSGNTIYF.

J is TRBJ1-5 and V is TRBV19, with D possibly TRBD1 on 6 matching bases. The ends were cut back, 4 bases at V and 0 bases at J, with 16 bases in the middle. Germline V gives CDR1 LNHDA, CDR2 SQIVND (reference sequence). There are 17 residues in the CDR3. In nucleotides, the CDR3 is TGTGCCAGTAGTACTCTTTTGCAGGGGTATAGCAATCAGCCCCAGCATTTT. Its protein product is CASSTLLQGYSNQPQHF.

The V and J genes are TRBV9 and TRBJ2-7, with D unresolved. This CDR3 is 15 amino acids long. V lost 0 bases to trimming and J lost 7 bases, with 17 bases between them. Germline CDR1 is SGDLS and CDR2 is YYNGEE. The CDR3 region is CASSVGGFRVREQYF. CDR3 in DNA: TGTGCCAGCAGCGTAGGTGGTTTCCGGGTGAGGGAGCAGTACTTC. Filled out from reference TRBV9 and TRBJ2-7, the complete variable domain reads DSGVTQTPKHLITATGQRVTLRCSPRSGDLSVYWYQQSLDQGLQFLIQYYNGEERAKGNILERFSAQQFPDLHSELNLSSLELGDSALYFCASSVGGFRVREQYFGPGTRLTVT.

The chain combines TRBV4-2 with TRBJ2-6; 9 bases are a match to TRBD1. Looked up from germline, CDR1 is LGHNA and CDR2 is YNFKEQ. This CDR3 contains 18 residues. V was clipped by 1 base and J by 0 bases; unmatched bases: 4. The CDR3 sequence is CASSQVGTGFSGANVLTF. DNA of the CDR3: TGTGCCAGCAGCCAAGTCGGGACAGGGTTCTCTGGGGCCAACGTCCTGACTTTC.

The chain combines TRBV11-2 with TRBJ1-1, with a tentative D call TRBD1 (6 bases). Trimming removed 6 bases from V and 3 bases from J, with 17 bases in between. From germline, CDR1 is SGHAT and CDR2 FQNNGV. The CDR3 runs to 15 residues. DNA of the CDR3: TGTGCCAGCAGTTACACAGGGCCGAGTGACACTGAAGCTTTCTTT. Its translation is CASSYTGPSDTEAFF. The full variable domain, completed using reference TRBV11-2 and TRBJ1-1, is EAGVAQSPRYKIIEKRQSVAFWCNPISGHATLYWYQQILGQGPKLLIQFQNNGVVDDSQLPKDRFSAERLKGVDSTLKIQPAKLEDSAVYLCASSYTGPSDTEAFFGQGTRLTVV.

This clone was seen a single time. The V and J genes are TRBV7-3 and TRBJ1-2; 9 bases match TRBD1. CDR3 length: 13 residues. Germline-derived CDR1 and CDR2 are SGHTA and FQGTGA. V was pared by 5 bases and J by 5 bases, with 3 bases of the junction left unmatched. CDR3 sequence reads: CASSDGTGYGYTF. CDR3 nucleotides: TGTGCCAGCAGCGACGGGACAGGGTATGGCTACACCTTC.

A note on this clone: Different DNA sequences within this sample yield the same CDR3. The chain couples TRBV10-3 to TRBJ1-2; 7 nucleotides align to TRBD1. The ends lost 8 bases at V and 4 bases at J; junction bases unmatched: 4. The CDR3 is 12 amino acids. Germline assignment: CDR1 ENHRY and CDR2 SYGVKD. CDR3 bases: TGTGCCATCTCAGGGGGAGGCTATGGCTACACCTTC. Translation: CAISGGGYGYTF.

The chain carries TRBV9 and TRBJ2-3; tentatively, D is TRBD2 (5 bases). The V end was cut by 3 bases, the J end by 0 bases, with 5 bases between. CDR3 size: 13 residues. Germline values: CDR1 SGDLS, CDR2 YYNGEE. DNA for the CDR3: TGTGCCAGCAGCGGGACTAGCACAGATACGCAGTATTTT. It yields the protein CASSGTSTDTQYF. Complete variable domain (other parts from reference TRBV9 and TRBJ2-3): DSGVTQTPKHLITATGQRVTLRCSPRSGDLSVYWYQQSLDQGLQFLIQYYNGEERAKGNILERFSAQQFPDLHSELNLSSLELGDSALYFCASSGTSTDTQYFGPGTRLTVL.

This sequence joins TRBV29-1 and TRBJ1-2; TRBD1 matches at 9 bases. The ends lost 6 bases at V and 3 bases at J; junction bases unmatched: 5. CDR3 length: 13 amino acids. Germline V CDR1 and CDR2: SQVTM, ANQGSEA. The CDR3, as DNA: TGCAGCGTGTCACAGGGGGCTGACTATGGCTACACCTTC. Its translation is CSVSQGADYGYTF. The full variable domain, rest sourced from reference TRBV29-1 and TRBJ1-2, is SAVISQKPSRDICQRGTSLTIQCQVDSQVTMMFWYRQQPGQSLTLIATANQGSEATYESGFVIDKFPISRPNLTFSTLTVSNMSPEDSSIYLCSVSQGADYGYTFGSGTRLTVV.

Regarding this clone: This same CDR3 is encoded by further DNA sequences in the sample. V gene TRBV3-1 (or the pseudogene TRBV3-2) combines with J gene TRBJ1-2; maybe TRBD1 (6 bases). V lost 1 base and J 2 bases, leaving 11 bases between the germline ends. This CDR3 contains 15 residues. CDR1 and CDR2 from the germline V gene are LGHDT and YNNKEL (reference sequence). The CDR3: CASSQGGGGNYGYTF. The CDR3 DNA reads TGTGCCAGCAGCCAAGGAGGGGGGGGCAACTATGGCTACACCTTC.

This clone is medium-sized within its sample. This chain uses TRBV7-9 with TRBJ2-3; a possible D gene is TRBD1 (5 bases). Trimming took 1 base from V and 6 from J, leaving 8 bases between them. This CDR3 is 13 amino acids long. From germline, CDR1 is SEHNR and CDR2 FQNEAQ (reference sequence). The CDR3 is CASSLDRPDTQYF. CDR3 sequence (DNA): TGTGCCAGCAGCTTAGACAGGCCCGATACGCAGTATTTT. The whole variable domain, filled in from reference TRBV7-9 and TRBJ2-3, reads DTGVSQNPRHKITKRGQNVTFRCDPISEHNRLYWYRQTLGQGPEFLTYFQNEAQLEKSRLLSDRFSAERPKGSFSTLEIQRTEQGDSAMYLCASSLDRPDTQYFGPGTRLTVL.

V and J are TRBV29-1 and TRBJ1-1; D is undetermined. This CDR3 spans 13 amino acids. Trimming took off 5 bases at V and 1 base at J, with 11 bases between the two ends. Germline V gene lookup returns CDR1 SQVTM and CDR2 ANQGSEA. The CDR3 here is CSVTRTGNTEAFF. The CDR3 nucleotides read TGCAGCGTTACCCGGACTGGGAACACTGAAGCTTTCTTT.

The chain carries TRBV29-1 and TRBJ1-4; D not certain. This CDR3 has 11 residues. Germline V gene lookup returns CDR1 SQVTM and CDR2 ANQGSEA. The V gene lost 7 bases and the J gene lost 5 bases, with 8 bases spanning the gap. CDR3 protein: CSGGGNEKLFF. CDR3 sequence (DNA): TGCAGCGGCGGAGGGAATGAAAAACTGTTTTTT.

The chain combines TRBV28 with TRBJ1-2, with D perhaps matching TRBD1 (6 bases). CDR1 MDHEN and CDR2 SYDVKM come from the germline V gene. This CDR3 comprises 15 residues. Trimming stripped 0 bases from V and 4 bases from J, with 12 bases between. CDR3 in amino acids: CASSLWSGASYGYTF. Here the CDR3 DNA reads TGTGCCAGCAGTTTATGGTCAGGGGCTAGCTATGGCTACACCTTC.

The chain links TRBV6-2 or TRBV6-3 to TRBJ1-4; a possible D gene is TRBD1 (6 bases). Trimming shortened V by 6 bases and J by 7 bases, and 21 bases separated the two germline ends. In germline, CDR1 is MNHEY, CDR2 SVGEGT. This CDR3 region has 16 residues. CDR3 amino acids: CASSPTIRTAFEKLFF. CDR3 bases: TGTGCCAGCAGCCCTACCATAAGGACAGCTTTTGAAAAACTGTTTTTT.

V and J are TRBV5-1 and TRBJ1-2, with a possible D match to TRBD1 (6 bases). From germline, CDR1 is SGHRS and CDR2 YFSETQ. The CDR3 covers 14 residues. V was cut by 1 base and J by 8 bases, with 15 bases left in between. In DNA form, the CDR3 reads TGCGCCAGCAGCTTGAGCTACAGGGTGTCCGGCTACACCTTC. Amino acid sequence: CASSLSYRVSGYTF. Filled out from reference TRBV5-1 and TRBJ1-2, the complete variable domain reads KAGVTQTPRYLIKTRGQQVTLSCSPISGHRSVSWYQQTPGQGLQFLFEYFSETQRNKGNFPGRFSGRQFSNSRSEMNVSTLELGDSALYLCASSLSYRVSGYTFGSGTRLTVV.

This clone was detected only a few times. V gene TRBV5-1 combines with J gene TRBJ1-1; 11 nucleotides align to TRBD1. The germline CDR1 and CDR2 sequences are SGHRS and YFSETQ. The CDR3 sequence is 16 residues long. Germline trimming cut 4 bases from V and 7 bases from J; bases unmatched to any gene: 12. In DNA form, the CDR3 reads TGCGCCAGCAGCACCGGGACAGGGGGTTTCCTTCTTGAAGCTTTCTTT. Protein sequence: CASSTGTGGFLLEAFF.

This chain joins TRBV6-5 and TRBJ1-3; D not certain. The CDR3 consists of 16 residues. With 0 bases removed from V and 2 bases from J, the gap between germline ends came to 11 bases. The V gene's germline CDR1 is MNHEY and CDR2 SVGAGI. CDR3 DNA sequence: TGTGCCAGCAGTTACTCGGGCACGCCGACTGGAAACACCATATATTTT. Translating it yields CASSYSGTPTGNTIYF.

This chain joins TRBV11-3 and TRBJ2-1; the match to TRBD2 covers 8 bases. Germline lookup yields CDR1 SGHNT and CDR2 YENEEA. This CDR3 has 15 amino acids. V lost 3 bases and J lost 1; bases outside the gene matches: 2. The CDR3 loop reads CASSLSSGSYNEQFF. The CDR3 DNA follows: TGTGCCAGCAGCTTGTCTAGCGGGTCCTACAATGAGCAGTTCTTC.

The chain uses TRBV6-5 and TRBJ2-5, with 10 bases lining up with TRBD1. This CDR3 is built from 15 residues. J gave up 4 bases and V 3 bases, and 5 bases lay outside the gene matches. Germline CDR1 reads MNHEY; CDR2 reads SVGAGI. The CDR3 sequence is CASSYGQGGSETQYF. CDR3 in DNA: TGTGCCAGCAGTTATGGACAGGGGGGATCAGAGACCCAGTACTTC.